Shown below are 4 T cell receptor beta chains from a single sample sequenced in a study of T cells in Graves' hyperthyroidism and ophthalmopathy. RNA transcripts served as the template for amplifying TCR beta CDR3 regions. During a first-round RT-PCR of the TCR CDR3, the HTBI primer set was used. TCRdb re-analysed the multiplex PCR reads in MiXCR, keeping a single row per CDR3 protein. The sample lists more than 500,000 distinct CDR3 sequences; about 16% were seen once. Sequencing was carried out using blood. The origin of the receptors is a woman between 25 and 40 years old with Graves' ophthalmopathy.

This clonotype came up a few times. This chain links TRBV6-5 with TRBJ2-7; possibly TRBD2 for D (6 bases). V was shortened by 3 bases and J by 2 bases, with 11 bases between the two germline ends. The CDR3 extends over 14 amino acids. Germline V gives CDR1 MNHEY, CDR2 SVGAGI. CDR3 DNA sequence: TGTGCCAGCAGTTATGGTAGCGGCCCCTACGAGCAGTACTTC. This sequence encodes CASSYGSGPYEQYF.

This clonotype was seen ten or more times. The V call is TRBV6-1, the J call TRBJ1-2; tentative D call: TRBD1 (5 bases). Germline V lookup: CDR1 MNHNS, CDR2 SASEGT. There are 13 residues in the CDR3. V dropped 6 bases and J dropped 7 bases, with 15 bases sitting between them. CDR3 loop: CASRKQGAGGYTF. CDR3 coding DNA: TGTGCCAGCAGGAAGCAGGGTGCGGGTGGCTACACCTTC.

This chain uses TRBV19 with TRBJ2-7; TRBD1 matches at 8 bases. CDR1 and CDR2 (germline): LNHDA, SQIVND (reference sequence). This CDR3 has 14 amino acids. V dropped 6 bases and J dropped 3; count of bases not matched to a gene: 7. The chain's CDR3 is CASSWTGSNYEQYF. The CDR3 coding sequence is TGTGCCAGTAGCTGGACAGGGAGTAACTACGAGCAGTACTTC.

In this sample, this clonotype turned up many times. The chain links TRBV7-9 to TRBJ2-7; D possibly corresponds to TRBD2 (5 bases). V was shortened by 5 bases and J by 1 base, with 15 bases between the two germline ends. The CDR3 totals 15 residues. Germline CDR1 is SEHNR and CDR2 is FQNEAQ (reference sequence). The chain's CDR3 is CASSRLNEGSYEQYF. CDR3 in DNA: TGTGCCAGCAGCCGACTCAATGAGGGATCCTACGAGCAGTACTTC.